This entry is about one TCR beta chain. Antigen: not known. This specimen comes from a study of T cell repertoires in cytomegalovirus infection. General observations from the study: Pooled public TCR beta family frequency picked out CMV carriers with the relevant HLA.

TCRdb re-called the reads with MiXCR, one entry per CDR3 protein. Of approximately 190,000 distinct CDR3 sequences in the sample, 8.5% to 10% were seen once. The germline gives CDR1 SGHDT, CDR2 YYEEEE. This CDR3 has 13 residues. Trimming pared 0 bases from V and 8 bases from J, leaving 11 bases between. This sequence originates from a human donor in good health (CMV status not recorded). Some clones in this sample may be carry-over from other donors' samples. This chain joins TRBV5-6 and TRBJ1-1, with D tentatively TRBD1 (5 bases). Sequencing input: PBMCs. CDR3: CASSLAGGGEAFF. The CDR3 DNA sequence: TGTGCCAGCAGCTTGGCCGGCGGGGGGGAAGCTTTCTTT.